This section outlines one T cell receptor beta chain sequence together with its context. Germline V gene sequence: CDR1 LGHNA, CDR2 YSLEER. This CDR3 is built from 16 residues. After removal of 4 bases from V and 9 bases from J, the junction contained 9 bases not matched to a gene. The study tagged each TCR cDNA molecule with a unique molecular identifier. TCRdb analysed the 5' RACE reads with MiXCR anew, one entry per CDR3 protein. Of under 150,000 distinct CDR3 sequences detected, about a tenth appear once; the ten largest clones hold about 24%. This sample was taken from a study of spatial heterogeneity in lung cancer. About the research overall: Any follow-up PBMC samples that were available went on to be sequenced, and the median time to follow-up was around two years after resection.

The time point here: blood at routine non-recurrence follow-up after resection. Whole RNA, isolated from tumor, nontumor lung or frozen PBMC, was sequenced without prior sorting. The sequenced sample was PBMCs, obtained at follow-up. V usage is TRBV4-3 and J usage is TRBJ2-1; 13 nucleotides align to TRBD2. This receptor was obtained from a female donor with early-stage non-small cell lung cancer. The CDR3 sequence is CASSLRTSGRMSEQFF. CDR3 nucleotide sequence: TGCGCCAGCAGCCTACGGACTAGCGGGAGAATGAGTGAGCAGTTCTTC.